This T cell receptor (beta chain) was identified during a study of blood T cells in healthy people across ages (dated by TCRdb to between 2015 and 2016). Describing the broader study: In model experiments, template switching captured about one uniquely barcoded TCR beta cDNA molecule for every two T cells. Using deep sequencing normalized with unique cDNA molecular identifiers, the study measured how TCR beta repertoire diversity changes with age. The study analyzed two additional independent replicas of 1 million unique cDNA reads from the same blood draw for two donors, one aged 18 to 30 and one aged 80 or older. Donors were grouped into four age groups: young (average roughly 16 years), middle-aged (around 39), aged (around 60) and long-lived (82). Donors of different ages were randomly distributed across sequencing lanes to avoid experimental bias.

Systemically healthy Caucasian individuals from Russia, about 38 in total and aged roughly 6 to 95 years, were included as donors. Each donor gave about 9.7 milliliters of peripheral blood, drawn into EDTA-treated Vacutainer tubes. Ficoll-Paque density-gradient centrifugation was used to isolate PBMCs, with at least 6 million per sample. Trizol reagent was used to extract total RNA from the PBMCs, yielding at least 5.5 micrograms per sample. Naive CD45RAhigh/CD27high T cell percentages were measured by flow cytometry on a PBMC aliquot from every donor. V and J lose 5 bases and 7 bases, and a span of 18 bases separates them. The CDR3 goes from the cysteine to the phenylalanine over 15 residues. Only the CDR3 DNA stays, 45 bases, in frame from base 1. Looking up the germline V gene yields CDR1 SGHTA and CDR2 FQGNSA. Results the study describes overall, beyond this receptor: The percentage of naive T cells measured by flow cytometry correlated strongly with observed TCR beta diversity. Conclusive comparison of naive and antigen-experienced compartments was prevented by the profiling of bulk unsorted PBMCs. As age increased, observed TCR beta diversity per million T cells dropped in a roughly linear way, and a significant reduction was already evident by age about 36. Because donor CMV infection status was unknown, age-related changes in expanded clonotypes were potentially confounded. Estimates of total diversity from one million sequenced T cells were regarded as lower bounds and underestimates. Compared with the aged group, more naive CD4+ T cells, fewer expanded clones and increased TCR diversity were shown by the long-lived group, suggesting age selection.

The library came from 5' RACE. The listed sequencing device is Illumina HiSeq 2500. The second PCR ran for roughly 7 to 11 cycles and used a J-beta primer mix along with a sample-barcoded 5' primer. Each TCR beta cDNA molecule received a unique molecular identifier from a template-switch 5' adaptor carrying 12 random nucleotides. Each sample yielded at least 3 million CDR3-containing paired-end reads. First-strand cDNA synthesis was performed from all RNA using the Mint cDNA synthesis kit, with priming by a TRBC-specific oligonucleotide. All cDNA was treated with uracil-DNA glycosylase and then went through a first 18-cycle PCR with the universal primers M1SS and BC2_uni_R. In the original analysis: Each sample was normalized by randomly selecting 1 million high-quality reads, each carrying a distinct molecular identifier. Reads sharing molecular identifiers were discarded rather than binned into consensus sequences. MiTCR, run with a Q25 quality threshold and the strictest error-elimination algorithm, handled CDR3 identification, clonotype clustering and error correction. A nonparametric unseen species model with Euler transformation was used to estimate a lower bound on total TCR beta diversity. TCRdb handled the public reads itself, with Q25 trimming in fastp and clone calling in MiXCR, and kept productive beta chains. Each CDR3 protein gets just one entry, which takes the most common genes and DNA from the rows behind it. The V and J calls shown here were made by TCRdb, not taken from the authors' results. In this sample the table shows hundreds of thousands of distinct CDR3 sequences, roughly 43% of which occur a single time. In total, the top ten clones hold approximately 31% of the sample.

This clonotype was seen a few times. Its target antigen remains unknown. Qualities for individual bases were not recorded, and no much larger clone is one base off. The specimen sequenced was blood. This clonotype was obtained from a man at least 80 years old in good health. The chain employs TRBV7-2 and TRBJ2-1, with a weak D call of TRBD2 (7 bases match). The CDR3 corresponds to CASSPEGGGWNEQFF. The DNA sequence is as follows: TGTGCCAGCAGCCCCGAGGGGGGGGGTTGGAATGAGCAGTTCTTC.